This TCR beta chain was profiled in a study of high-grade serous ovarian cancer treatment subgroups. Here immunoSEQ multiplex PCR was the method, and the copy in TCRdb shows in-frame clones only, minus some. The sample yields 3,000 to 4,000 clones, around 79% seen once. This CDR3 spans 15 amino acids. Germline V gene sequence: CDR1 MNHNS, CDR2 SASEGT. Trimming shortened V by 5 bases and J by 2 bases, and 13 bases separated the two germline ends. Tumor samples were taken before definitive surgery or chemotherapy. Turning to this clone: Its specificity is not known.

Findings and caveats of the study: These tumor repertoires lack spatial information from bulk sequencing. The analyses considered CDR3 and ignored CDR1 and CDR2.

The clonotype was recovered from a human donor with high-grade serous ovarian cancer. The sequencing sample was made of tumor tissue. This chain joins TRBV6-1 and TRBJ1-5, with D possibly TRBD1 on 5 matching bases. The CDR3: CASSNGGAGNQPQHF. The CDR3 DNA reads TGTGCCAGCAGTAATGGAGGGGCTGGCAATCAGCCCCAGCATTTT.